The 14 T cell receptor beta chains below were found in one sample sequenced in a study of early T cells in non-severe SARS-CoV-2 infection. TCRdb reanalysed the 5' RACE reads using MiXCR and keeps one entry per CDR3 protein. This table holds approximately 97,000 distinct CDR3 sequences, 9.5% to 12% found once. The sample here was whole blood, taken at baseline. The receptors stem from an adult who was a healthcare worker with PCR-confirmed SARS-CoV-2 infection or an uninfected control (not recorded which).

This clonotype was detected a few times. The CDR3 here is CASSPPISGMNEQFF. The CDR3 DNA reads TGTGCCAGCAGTCCCCCGATTAGCGGGATGAATGAGCAGTTCTTC. This chain joins TRBV6-6 and TRBJ2-1; 8 bases align to TRBD2. The CDR3 is 15 amino acids. V lost 5 bases, J lost 7 bases, and 10 bases stayed unmatched. The germline CDR1 and CDR2 sequences are MNHNY and SVGAGI (reference sequence).

V and J are TRBV7-3 and TRBJ2-3; TRBD2 is a possible D gene (6 bases). The germline V gene has CDR1 SGHTA and CDR2 FQGTGA. The CDR3 contains 15 residues. V lost 5 bases and J lost 2, with 14 bases in between. The CDR3 region has the DNA TGTGCCAGCAGCCCACGGCGCGGGACCACAGATACGCAGTATTTT. Its protein is CASSPRRGTTDTQYF.

The J gene is TRBJ2-7, the V gene TRBV12-3 or TRBV12-4; the D gene could be TRBD1 or TRBD2 (5 bases each). This CDR3 has 12 residues. The V end lost 8 bases, the J end lost 5 bases, and 13 bases lay between the germline ends. CDR3 region: CASSSGDHEQYF. The DNA for the CDR3 is TGTGCCAGCTCCTCTGGGGACCACGAGCAGTACTTC.

A single count supports this clonotype. The chain couples TRBV7-6 to TRBJ2-5, with 8 bases matching TRBD2. J gave up 5 bases and V 5 bases, and 13 bases lay outside the gene matches. The V gene's germline CDR1 is SGHVS and CDR2 FNYEAQ. The CDR3 has 16 amino acids. The CDR3 spells CASSSVYREGAETQYF. For the CDR3, the DNA is TGTGCCAGCAGCAGTGTTTACCGGGAGGGTGCGGAGACCCAGTACTTC.

This clonotype has only a few counts. The rearrangement uses TRBV20-1 and TRBJ1-6; 8 nucleotides agree with TRBD1. The CDR3 loop spans 13 amino acids. Germline assignment: CDR1 DFQATT and CDR2 SNEGSKA (reference sequence). The V and J ends lost 8 bases and 7 bases, in that order; junction bases with no gene match: 7. Written as DNA, the CDR3 is TGCAGTACTGGCGGACAGGGAAATTCACCCCTCCACTTT. Protein sequence: CSTGGQGNSPLHF.

The chain uses TRBV20-1 and TRBJ2-6; 8 positions agree with TRBD2. Unmatched junction bases numbered 4, after V lost 0 bases and J lost 0 bases. The CDR3 runs 17 residues. Germline V gene lookup returns CDR1 DFQATT and CDR2 SNEGSKA (reference sequence). The CDR3 sequence: CSARDPRGGSGANVLTF. CDR3 nucleotide sequence: TGCAGTGCTAGAGATCCACGGGGGGGCTCTGGGGCCAACGTCCTGACTTTC.

In its sample, this clonotype was seen a few times. The chain has TRBV5-1 and TRBJ2-2; D call uncertain. This CDR3 contains 12 residues. V gave up 4 bases and J gave up 5 bases, with 6 bases separating them. The germline gives CDR1 SGHRS, CDR2 YFSETQ. The CDR3 nucleotides read TGCGCCAGCAGCCCGCGTACCGGGGAGCTGTTTTTT. Its translation is CASSPRTGELFF.

This clonotype has a handful of counts. This chain connects TRBV20-1 to TRBJ2-1; 12 positions agree with TRBD2. CDR3 length equals 18 residues. V was clipped by 3 bases and J by 5 bases; unmatched bases: 14. CDR1 and CDR2 from the germline V gene are DFQATT and SNEGSKA (reference sequence). The CDR3 bases are TGCAGTGCTAGCTTTCCCGGGACTAGCGGGTTTAATGACAATGAGCAGTTCTTC. Its protein product is CSASFPGTSGFNDNEQFF.

This clonotype occurred a few times. The genes are TRBV21-1 and TRBJ2-1; the D call in the table, TRBD1, was not verified against the DNA. TRBV21-1 is an annotated pseudogene. This CDR3 region has 15 residues. The CDR3 DNA reads as TGTGCCAGCAGCAAAACGGGGGGCCGCTACAATGAGCAGTTCTTC. It specifies CASSKTGGRYNEQFF.

There are many counts of this clonotype. This chain uses TRBV20-1 with TRBJ1-1; TRBD1 is a possible D gene (5 bases). This CDR3 has 13 amino acids. V was clipped by 3 bases and J by 4 bases, with 12 bases between them. Looked up from germline, CDR1 is DFQATT and CDR2 is SNEGSKA (reference sequence). The CDR3 spells CSARLDTLTEAFF. For the CDR3, the DNA is TGCAGTGCTAGGTTGGACACTCTCACTGAAGCTTTCTTT.

The chain couples TRBV20-1 to TRBJ1-2, with D perhaps matching TRBD1 (5 bases). The CDR3 contains 15 residues. CDR1 and CDR2 (germline): DFQATT, SNEGSKA (reference sequence). The V gene lost 0 bases and the J gene lost 4 bases, with 15 bases spanning the gap. The CDR3 DNA reads as TGCAGTGCTAGAGATCCGCAGGGAGCAATCTATGGCTACACCTTC. Translated, it gives CSARDPQGAIYGYTF.

This clonotype came up a few times. The V and J genes are TRBV5-1 and TRBJ2-5; TRBD2 agrees at 11 bases. J lost 4 bases, V lost 3 bases, and 11 bases had no gene match. CDR3 length: 17 amino acids. Germline V gene lookup returns CDR1 SGHRS and CDR2 YFSETQ. CDR3 in amino acids: CASSSSFSGGAGETQYF. The CDR3 DNA is TGCGCCAGCAGCTCTTCTTTTAGCGGGGGGGCCGGAGAGACCCAGTACTTC.

This clonotype was picked up many times. The rearrangement uses TRBV18 and TRBJ1-3; D not certain. V lost 3 bases and J lost 2, with 5 bases in between. Germline V lookup: CDR1 KGHSH, CDR2 LQKENI. The CDR3 totals 13 residues. The CDR3 DNA sequence: TGTGCCAGCTCACCGTCCCCTGGAAACACCATATATTTT. This sequence encodes CASSPSPGNTIYF.

The chain recombines TRBV6-1 with TRBJ2-1; unclear D gene. Germline CDR1 and CDR2: MNHNS and SASEGT. V was clipped by 1 base and J by 6 bases, with 7 bases between them. The CDR3 sequence is 13 residues long. CDR3 in DNA: TGTGCCAGCAGTGAAGTGGCTAGCAATGAGCAGTTCTTC. This codes for CASSEVASNEQFF.